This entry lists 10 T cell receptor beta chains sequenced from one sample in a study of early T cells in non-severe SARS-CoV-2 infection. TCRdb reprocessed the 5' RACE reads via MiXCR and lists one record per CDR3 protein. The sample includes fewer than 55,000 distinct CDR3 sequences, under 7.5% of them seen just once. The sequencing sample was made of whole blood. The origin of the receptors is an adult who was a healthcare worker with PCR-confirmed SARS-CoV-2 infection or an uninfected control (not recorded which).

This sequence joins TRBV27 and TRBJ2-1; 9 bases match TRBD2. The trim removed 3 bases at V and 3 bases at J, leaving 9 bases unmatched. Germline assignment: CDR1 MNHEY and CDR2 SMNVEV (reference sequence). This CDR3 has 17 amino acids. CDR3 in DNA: TGTGCCAGCAGTTTTTCATGGCGGGGGGGTTACTACAATGAGCAGTTCTTC. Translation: CASSFSWRGGYYNEQFF.

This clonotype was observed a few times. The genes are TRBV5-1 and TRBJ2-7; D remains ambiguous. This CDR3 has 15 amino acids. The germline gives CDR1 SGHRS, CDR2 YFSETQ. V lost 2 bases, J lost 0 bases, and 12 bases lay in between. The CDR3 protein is CASSFDGTSSYEQYF. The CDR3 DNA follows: TGCGCCAGCAGCTTTGACGGCACGAGCTCCTACGAGCAGTACTTC.

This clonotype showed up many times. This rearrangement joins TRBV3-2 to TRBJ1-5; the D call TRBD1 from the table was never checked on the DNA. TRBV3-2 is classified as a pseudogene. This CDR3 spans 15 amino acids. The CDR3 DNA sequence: TGTGCCAGCAGCCAAGGCACAGGGGCGAATCAGCCCCAGCATTTT. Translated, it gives CASSQGTGANQPQHF.

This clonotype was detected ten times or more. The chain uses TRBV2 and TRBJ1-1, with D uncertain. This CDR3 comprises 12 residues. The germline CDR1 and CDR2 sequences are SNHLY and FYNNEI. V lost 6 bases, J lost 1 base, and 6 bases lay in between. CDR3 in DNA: TGTGCCAGCAGCAGACAGAACACTGAAGCTTTCTTT. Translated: CASSRQNTEAFF.

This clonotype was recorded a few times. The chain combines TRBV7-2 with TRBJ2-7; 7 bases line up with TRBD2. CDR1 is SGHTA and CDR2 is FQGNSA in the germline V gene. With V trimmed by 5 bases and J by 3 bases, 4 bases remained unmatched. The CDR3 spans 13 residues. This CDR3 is CASSQRGGYEQYF. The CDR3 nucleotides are TGTGCCAGCAGCCAGCGGGGAGGCTACGAGCAGTACTTC.

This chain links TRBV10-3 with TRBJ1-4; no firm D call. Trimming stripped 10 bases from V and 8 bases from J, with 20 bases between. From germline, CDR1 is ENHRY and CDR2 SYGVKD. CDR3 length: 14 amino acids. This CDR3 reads CATSGRALEEKLFF. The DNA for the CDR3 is TGTGCCACCTCTGGGCGCGCGCTGGAAGAAAAACTGTTTTTT.

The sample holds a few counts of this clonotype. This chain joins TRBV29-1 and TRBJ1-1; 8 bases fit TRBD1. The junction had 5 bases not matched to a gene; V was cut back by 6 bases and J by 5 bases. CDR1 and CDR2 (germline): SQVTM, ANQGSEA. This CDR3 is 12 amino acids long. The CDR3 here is CSVRGLGTEAFF. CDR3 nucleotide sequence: TGCAGCGTCAGGGGGCTTGGGACTGAAGCTTTCTTT.

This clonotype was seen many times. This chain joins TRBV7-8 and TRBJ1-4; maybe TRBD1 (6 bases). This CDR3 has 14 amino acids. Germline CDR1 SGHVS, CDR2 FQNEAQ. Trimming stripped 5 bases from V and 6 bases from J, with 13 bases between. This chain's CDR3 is CASSANRAYEKLFF. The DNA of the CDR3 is TGTGCCAGCAGCGCGAACAGGGCTTATGAAAAACTGTTTTTT. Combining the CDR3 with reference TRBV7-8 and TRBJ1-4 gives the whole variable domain GAGVSQSPRYKVAKRGQDVALRCDPISGHVSLFWYQQALGQGPEFLTYFQNEAQLDKSGLPSDRFFAERPEGSVSTLKIQRTQQEDSAVYLCASSANRAYEKLFFGSGTQLSVL.

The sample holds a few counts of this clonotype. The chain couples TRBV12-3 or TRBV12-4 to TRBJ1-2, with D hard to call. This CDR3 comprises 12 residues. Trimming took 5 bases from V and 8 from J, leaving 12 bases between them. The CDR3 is CASSAPRNGYTF. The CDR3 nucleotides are TGTGCCAGCAGTGCCCCCCGGAACGGCTACACCTTC.

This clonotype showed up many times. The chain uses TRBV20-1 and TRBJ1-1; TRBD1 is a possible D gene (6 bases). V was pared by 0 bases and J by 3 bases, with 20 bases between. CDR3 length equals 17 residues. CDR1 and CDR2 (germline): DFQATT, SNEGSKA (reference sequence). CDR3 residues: CSARDNGAGVDYTEAFF. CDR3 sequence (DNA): TGCAGTGCTAGAGATAATGGCGCAGGGGTCGACTACACTGAAGCTTTCTTT.